This T cell receptor beta chain was identified during a study of T cell changes during pregnancy in multiple sclerosis (dated by TCRdb to the late 2010s). Regarding the complete study: The study looked at changes in the T cell repertoire across pregnancy in women with multiple sclerosis.

Per the germline V gene, MNHNS is the CDR1 and SASEGT is the CDR2. From its cysteine to its phenylalanine, the CDR3 spans 15 amino acids. The retained sequence is limited to the CDR3, 45 bases, with the frame set at the first base. V is shortened by 3 bases, J by 10 bases, and the region joining them spans 16 bases. Receptors were amplified or captured by the immunoSEQ multiplex PCR assay. Entries here come from immuneACCESS through TCRdb and include only in-frame sequences with V and J called. Some clones fail to appear in such tables; in the studies checked, an unresolved V gene covers under half of the shortfall, and the cause of the remainder is unknown. This sample holds 70,000 or so clones; 92% were observed only once. The ten largest clones capture almost 0.3% of the sample. As regards this clone: Its antigen is not yet known. There are no base qualities to consult, and no much larger clone falls within one base.

The rearranged chain carries TRBV6-1 and TRBJ1-6; TRBD1 is possibly the D segment (6 matching bases). The source was CD4+ T cells from peripheral blood mononuclear cells, collected after pregnancy. The sequence derives from a female donor with multiple sclerosis, enrolled in a pregnancy study. The CDR3 protein: CASSEVRGFESPLHF. In nucleotide form, the sequence is TGTGCCAGCAGTGAGGTCAGGGGTTTTGAATCACCCCTCCACTTT.